This T cell receptor (beta chain) was identified during a study of OX40 agonist ivuxolimab in advanced cancers. Looking at the study overall: It was ivuxolimab, an agonistic anti-OX40 (CD134) antibody, that patients were treated with. Patients assigned to dose escalation were diagnosed with hepatocellular carcinoma, melanoma, renal cell or head and neck cancer. Six ivuxolimab dose levels, 0.01 to 10 mg/kg, were given intravenously every 2 weeks.

Clones were sequenced by immunoSEQ multiplex PCR, and TCRdb holds only the in-frame ones, with some missing. The data hold fewer than 85,000 clones, with about 93% observed a single time. The CDR3 runs to 15 residues. Trimming cost V 2 bases and J 5 bases; bases outside gene matches: 7. Germline loops: CDR1 KGHSH, CDR2 LQKENI. Sequencing used CD4+ or CD8+ T cells sorted from blood, obtained in a trial of the OX40 agonist ivuxolimab. The V and J genes are TRBV18 and TRBJ2-7, with 9 nucleotides matching TRBD2. The receptor's source is an adult with an advanced solid tumor such as melanoma, head and neck, liver or kidney cancer. CDR3 region: CASSPSGGLADEQYF. The CDR3 bases are TGTGCCAGCTCACCATCAGGGGGACTAGCCGACGAGCAGTACTTC.